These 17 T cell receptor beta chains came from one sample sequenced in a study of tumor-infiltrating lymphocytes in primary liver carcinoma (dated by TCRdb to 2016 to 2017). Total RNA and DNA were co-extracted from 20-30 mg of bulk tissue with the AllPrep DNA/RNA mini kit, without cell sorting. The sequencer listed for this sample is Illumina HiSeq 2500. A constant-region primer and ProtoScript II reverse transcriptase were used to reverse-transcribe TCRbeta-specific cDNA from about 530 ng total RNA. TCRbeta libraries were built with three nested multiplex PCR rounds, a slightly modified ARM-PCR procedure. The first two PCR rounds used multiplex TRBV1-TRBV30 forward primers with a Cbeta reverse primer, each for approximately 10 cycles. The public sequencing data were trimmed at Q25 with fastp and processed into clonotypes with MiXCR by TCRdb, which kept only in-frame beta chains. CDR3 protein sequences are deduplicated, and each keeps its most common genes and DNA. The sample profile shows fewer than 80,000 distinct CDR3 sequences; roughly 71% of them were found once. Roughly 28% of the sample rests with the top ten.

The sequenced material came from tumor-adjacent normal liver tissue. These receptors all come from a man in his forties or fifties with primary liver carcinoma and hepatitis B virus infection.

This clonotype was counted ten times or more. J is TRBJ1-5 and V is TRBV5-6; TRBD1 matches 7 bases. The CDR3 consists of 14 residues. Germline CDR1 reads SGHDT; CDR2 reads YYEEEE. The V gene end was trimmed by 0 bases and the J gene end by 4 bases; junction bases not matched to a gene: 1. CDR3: CASSLGRGNQPQHF. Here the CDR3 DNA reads TGTGCCAGCAGCTTGGGCAGGGGGAATCAGCCCCAGCATTTT.

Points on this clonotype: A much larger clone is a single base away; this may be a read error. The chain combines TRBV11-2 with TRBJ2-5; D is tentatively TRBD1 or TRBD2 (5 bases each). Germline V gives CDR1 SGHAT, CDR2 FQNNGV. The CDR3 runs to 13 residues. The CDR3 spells CASSLESKGTHYF. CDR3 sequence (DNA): TGTGCCAGCAGCTTAGAATCCAAGGGGACCCATTACTTC.

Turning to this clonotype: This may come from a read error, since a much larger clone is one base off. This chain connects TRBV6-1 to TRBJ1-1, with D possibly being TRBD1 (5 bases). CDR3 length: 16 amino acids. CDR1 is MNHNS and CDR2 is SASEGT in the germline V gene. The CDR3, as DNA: TGTGCCAGTCGGGGGGGGTACGGGGGATTAAACACTGAAGCTCTCTTT. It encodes CASRGGYGGLNTEALF.

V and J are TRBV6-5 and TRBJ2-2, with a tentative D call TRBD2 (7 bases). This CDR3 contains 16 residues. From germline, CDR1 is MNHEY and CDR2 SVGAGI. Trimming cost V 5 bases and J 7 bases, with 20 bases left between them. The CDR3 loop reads CASSRLLRGAGGELFF. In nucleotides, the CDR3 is TGTGCCAGCAGTCGACTATTACGGGGGGCGGGCGGGGAGCTGTTTTTT.

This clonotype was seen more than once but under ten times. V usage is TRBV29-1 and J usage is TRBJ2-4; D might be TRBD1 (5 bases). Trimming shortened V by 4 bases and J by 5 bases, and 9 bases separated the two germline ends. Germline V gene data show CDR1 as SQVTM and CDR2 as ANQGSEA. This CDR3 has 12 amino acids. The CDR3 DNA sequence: TGCAGCGTTGCGGACACTCAAAACATTCAGTACTTC. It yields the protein CSVADTQNIQYF.

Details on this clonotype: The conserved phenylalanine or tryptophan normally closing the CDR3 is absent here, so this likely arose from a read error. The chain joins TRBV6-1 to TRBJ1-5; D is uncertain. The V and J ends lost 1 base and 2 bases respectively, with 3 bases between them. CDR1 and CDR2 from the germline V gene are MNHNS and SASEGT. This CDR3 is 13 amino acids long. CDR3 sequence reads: CASSEVGNQPQHL. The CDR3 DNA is TGTGCCAGCAGTGAAGTGGGCAATCAGCCCCAGCATCTT.

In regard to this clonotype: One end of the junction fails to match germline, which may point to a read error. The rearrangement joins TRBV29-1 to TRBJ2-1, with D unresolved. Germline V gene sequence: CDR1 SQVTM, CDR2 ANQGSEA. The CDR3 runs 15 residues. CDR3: CSVAQPRAVYNEQCF. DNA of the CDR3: TGCAGCGTTGCCCAGCCTAGGGCTGTCTACAATGAACAGTGCTTC.

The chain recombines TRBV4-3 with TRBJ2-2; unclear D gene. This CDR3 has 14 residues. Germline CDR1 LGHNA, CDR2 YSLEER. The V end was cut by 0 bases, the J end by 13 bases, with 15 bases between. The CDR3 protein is CASSQDIGAWGLFF. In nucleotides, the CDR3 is TGCGCCAGCAGCCAAGACATAGGAGCCTGGGGGCTGTTTTTT.

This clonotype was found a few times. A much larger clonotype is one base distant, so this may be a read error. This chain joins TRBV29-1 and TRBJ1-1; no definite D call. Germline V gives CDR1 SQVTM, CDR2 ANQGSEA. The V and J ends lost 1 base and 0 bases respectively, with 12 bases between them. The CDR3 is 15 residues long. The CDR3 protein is CSVEAGWVMNTEAFF. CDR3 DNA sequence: TGCAGCGTTGAAGCGGGGTGGGTAATGAACACTGAAGCTTTCTTT.

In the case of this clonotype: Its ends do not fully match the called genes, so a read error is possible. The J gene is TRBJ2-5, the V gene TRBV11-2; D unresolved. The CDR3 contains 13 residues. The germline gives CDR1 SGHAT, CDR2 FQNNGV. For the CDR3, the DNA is TGTGTCAGCAGCTTGGTGGGGAAAGAGACCCAGTACTTC. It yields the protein CVSSLVGKETQYF.

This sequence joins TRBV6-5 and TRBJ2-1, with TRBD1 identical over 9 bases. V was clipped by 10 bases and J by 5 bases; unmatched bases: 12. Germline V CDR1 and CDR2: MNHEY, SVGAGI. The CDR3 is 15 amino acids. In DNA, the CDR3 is TGTGCCAACACGAACCAGGGACAGGGTGACAATGAGCAGTTCTTC. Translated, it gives CANTNQGQGDNEQFF.

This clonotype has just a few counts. This CDR3 reads CASSYQGGYEQYF. The CDR3 region has the DNA TGTGCCAGCAGTTACCAGGGTGGGTACGAGCAGTACTTC. The chain has TRBV6-6 and TRBJ2-7; D may be TRBD1 (5 bases). The germline V and J ends were trimmed by 2 bases and 4 bases, with 9 bases remaining between them. The length of the CDR3 is 13 residues. CDR1 MNHNY and CDR2 SVGAGI come from the germline V gene (reference sequence).

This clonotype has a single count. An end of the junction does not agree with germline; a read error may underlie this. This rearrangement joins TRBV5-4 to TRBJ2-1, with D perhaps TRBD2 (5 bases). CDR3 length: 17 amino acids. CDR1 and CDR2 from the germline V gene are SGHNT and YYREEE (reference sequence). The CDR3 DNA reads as TGTGTCAGCAACTTGGGCGAGGGTTCGCCCATCTACGATGAGCAGTTCTTC. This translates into CVSNLGEGSPIYDEQFF.

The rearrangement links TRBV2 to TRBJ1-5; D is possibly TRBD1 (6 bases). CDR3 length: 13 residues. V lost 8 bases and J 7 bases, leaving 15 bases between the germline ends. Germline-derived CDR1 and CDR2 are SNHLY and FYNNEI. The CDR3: CASGQGQWQPQHF. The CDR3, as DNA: TGTGCCAGCGGGCAGGGGCAATGGCAGCCCCAGCATTTT. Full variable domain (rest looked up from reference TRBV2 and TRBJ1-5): EPEVTQTPSHQVTQMGQEVILRCVPISNHLYFYWYRQILGQKVEFLVSFYNNEISEKSEIFDDQFSVERPDGSNFTLKIRSTKLEDSAMYFCASGQGQWQPQHFGDGTRLSIL.

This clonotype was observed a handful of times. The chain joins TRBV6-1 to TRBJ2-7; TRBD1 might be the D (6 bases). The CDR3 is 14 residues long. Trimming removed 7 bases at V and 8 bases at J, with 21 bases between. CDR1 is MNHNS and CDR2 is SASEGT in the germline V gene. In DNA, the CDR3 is TGTGCCAGCATGGTAGACAGGCTGGTCAACAAGCAGTACTTC. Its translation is CASMVDRLVNKQYF.

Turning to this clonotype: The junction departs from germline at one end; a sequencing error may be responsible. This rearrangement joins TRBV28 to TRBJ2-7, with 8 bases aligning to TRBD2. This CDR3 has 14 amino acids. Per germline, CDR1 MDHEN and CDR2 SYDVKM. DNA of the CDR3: TGTGCCAGCAGTTTTCTAGCGGGCAAATACGAGCCGTACTTC. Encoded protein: CASSFLAGKYEPYF.

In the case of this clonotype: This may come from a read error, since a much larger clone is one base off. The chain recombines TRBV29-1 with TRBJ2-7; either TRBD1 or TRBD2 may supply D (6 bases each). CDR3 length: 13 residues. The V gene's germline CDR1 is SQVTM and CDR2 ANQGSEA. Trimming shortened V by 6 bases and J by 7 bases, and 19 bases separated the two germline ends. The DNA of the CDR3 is TGCAGCGTGGGGGGCGAGGGCCCGTGGGAGCAGTACTTC. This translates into CSVGGEGPWEQYF.